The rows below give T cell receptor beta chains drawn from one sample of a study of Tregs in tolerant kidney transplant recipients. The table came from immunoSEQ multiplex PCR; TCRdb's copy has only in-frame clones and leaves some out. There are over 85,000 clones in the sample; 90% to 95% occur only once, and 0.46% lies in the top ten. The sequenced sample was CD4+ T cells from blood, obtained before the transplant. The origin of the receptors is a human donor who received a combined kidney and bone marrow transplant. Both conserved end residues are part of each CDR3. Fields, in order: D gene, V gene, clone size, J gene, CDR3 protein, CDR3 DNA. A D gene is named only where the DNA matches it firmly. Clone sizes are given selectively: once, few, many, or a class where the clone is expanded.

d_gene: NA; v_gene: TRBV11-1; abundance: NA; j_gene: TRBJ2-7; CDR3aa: CASSLEEGPSYEQYF; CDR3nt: TGTGCCAGCAGCTTAGAGGAGGGTCCCTCCTACGAGCAGTACTTC
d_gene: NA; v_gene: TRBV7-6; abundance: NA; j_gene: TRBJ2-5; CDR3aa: CASSLGTKETQYF; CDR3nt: TGTGCCAGCAGCTTAGGGACAAAAGAGACCCAGTACTTC
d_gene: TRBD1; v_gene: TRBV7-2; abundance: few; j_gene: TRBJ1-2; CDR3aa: CASSWGTGDGYTF; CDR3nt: TGTGCCAGCAGCTGGGGGACAGGGGATGGCTACACCTTC
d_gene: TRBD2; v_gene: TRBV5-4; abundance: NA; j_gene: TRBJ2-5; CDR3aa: CASSLERGLAGQETQYF; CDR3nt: TGTGCCAGCAGCTTGGAGCGCGGACTAGCGGGGCAAGAGACCCAGTACTTC
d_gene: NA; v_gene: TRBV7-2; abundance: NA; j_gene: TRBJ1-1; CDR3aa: CASSLSDLRAFF; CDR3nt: TGTGCCAGCAGCTTATCCGATTTGCGGGCTTTCTTT
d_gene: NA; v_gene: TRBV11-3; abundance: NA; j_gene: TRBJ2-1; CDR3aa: CASSLGFRVHEQFF; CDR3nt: TGTGCCAGCAGCTTAGGGTTCAGGGTCCATGAGCAGTTCTTC
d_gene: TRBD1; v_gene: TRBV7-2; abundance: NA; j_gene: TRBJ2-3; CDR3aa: CASSSRQGATDTQYF; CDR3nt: TGTGCCAGCAGCTCCAGACAGGGAGCCACAGATACGCAGTATTTT
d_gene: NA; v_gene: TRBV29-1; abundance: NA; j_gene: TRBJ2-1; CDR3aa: CSVEGPGAYYNEQFF; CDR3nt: TGCAGCGTTGAAGGGCCAGGGGCTTACTACAATGAGCAGTTCTTC
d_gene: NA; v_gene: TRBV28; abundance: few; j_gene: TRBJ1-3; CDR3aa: CASSLQGSGNTIYF; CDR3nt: TGTGCCAGCAGTTTACAGGGTTCCGGAAACACCATATATTTT
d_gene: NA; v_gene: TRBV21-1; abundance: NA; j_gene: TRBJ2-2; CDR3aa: CASSRSSGRAANTGELFF; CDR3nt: TGTGCCAGCAGCAGATCAAGCGGGAGGGCCGCGAACACCGGGGAGCTGTTTTTT
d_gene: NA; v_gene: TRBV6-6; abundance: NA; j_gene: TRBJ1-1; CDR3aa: CASSSEGGGTTEAFF; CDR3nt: TGTGCCAGCAGTTCGGAGGGGGGGGGAACAACTGAAGCTTTCTTT
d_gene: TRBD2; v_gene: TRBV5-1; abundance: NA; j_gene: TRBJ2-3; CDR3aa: CASRPWAGGDTQYF; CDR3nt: TGCGCCAGCAGACCATGGGCGGGAGGAGATACGCAGTATTTT
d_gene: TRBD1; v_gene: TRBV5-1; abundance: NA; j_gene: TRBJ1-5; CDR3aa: CASSFTGDNQPQHF; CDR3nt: TGCGCCAGCAGCTTTACAGGGGATAATCAGCCCCAGCATTTT
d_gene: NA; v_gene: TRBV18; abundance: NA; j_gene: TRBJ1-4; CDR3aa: CASSPEVPTNEKLFF; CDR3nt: TGTGCCAGCTCACCCGAGGTCCCAACTAATGAAAAACTGTTTTTT
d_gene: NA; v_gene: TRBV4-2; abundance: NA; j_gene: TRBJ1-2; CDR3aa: CASSPPRRDSSYGYTF; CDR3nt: TGTGCCAGCAGCCCCCCCCGCCGGGACTCCAGCTATGGCTACACCTTC
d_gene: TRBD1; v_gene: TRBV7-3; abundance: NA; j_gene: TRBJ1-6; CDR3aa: CASSLQGRYNSPLHF; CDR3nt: TGTGCCAGCAGCCTACAGGGGCGCTATAATTCACCCCTCCACTTT
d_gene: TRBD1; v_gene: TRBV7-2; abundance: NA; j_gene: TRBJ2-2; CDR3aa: CASRDRGDTGELFF; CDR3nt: TGTGCCAGCAGGGACAGGGGGGATACCGGGGAGCTGTTTTTT
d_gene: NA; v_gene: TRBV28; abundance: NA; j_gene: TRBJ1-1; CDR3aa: CASTGTEAFF; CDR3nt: TGTGCCAGCACAGGCACTGAAGCTTTCTTT
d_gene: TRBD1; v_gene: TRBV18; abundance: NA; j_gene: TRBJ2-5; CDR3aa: CASSPDRGQETQYF; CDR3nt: TGTGCCAGCTCTCCGGACAGGGGGCAAGAGACCCAGTACTTC
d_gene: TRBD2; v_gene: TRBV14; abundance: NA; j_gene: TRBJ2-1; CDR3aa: CASSQDMGTSGRWWDEQFF; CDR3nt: TGTGCCAGCAGCCAAGATATGGGGACTAGCGGGAGATGGTGGGATGAGCAGTTCTTC
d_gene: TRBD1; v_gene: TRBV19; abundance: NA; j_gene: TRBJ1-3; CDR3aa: CASQRPGQGYSGNTIYF; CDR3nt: TGTGCCAGTCAGAGACCGGGACAGGGCTACTCTGGAAACACCATATATTTT
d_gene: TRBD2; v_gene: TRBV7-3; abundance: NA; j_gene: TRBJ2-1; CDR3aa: CASSLRGLAGGSGYNEQFF; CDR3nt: TGTGCCAGCAGCTTAAGGGGGCTAGCGGGAGGTTCGGGATACAATGAGCAGTTCTTC
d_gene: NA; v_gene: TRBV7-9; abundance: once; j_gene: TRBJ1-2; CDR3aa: CASSSRGTDSYYGYTF; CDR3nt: TGTGCCAGCAGCTCTCGCGGGACCGACTCCTACTATGGCTACACCTTC
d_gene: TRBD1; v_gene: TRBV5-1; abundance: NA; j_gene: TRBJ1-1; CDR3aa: CASSPTGTGGLPYEAFF; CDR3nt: TGCGCCAGCAGCCCGACCGGGACAGGGGGCCTCCCGTATGAAGCTTTCTTT
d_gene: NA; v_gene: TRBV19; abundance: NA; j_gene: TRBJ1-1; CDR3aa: CASSRQNTEAFF; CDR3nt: TGTGCCAGTAGTAGGCAGAACACTGAAGCTTTCTTT
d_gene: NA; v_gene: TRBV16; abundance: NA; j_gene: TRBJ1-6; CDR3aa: CASSERTGSSNSPLHF; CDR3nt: TGTGCCAGCAGCGAAAGGACGGGGAGCTCAAATTCACCCCTCCACTTT
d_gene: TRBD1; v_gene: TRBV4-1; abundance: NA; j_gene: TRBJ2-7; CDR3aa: CASSRGQGASWEQYF; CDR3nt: TGCGCCAGCAGCCGAGGACAGGGGGCATCCTGGGAGCAGTACTTC
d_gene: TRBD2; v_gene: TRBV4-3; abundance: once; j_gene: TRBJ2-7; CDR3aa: CASSQNGAGGSYEQYF; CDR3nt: TGCGCCAGCAGCCAAAATGGGGCGGGAGGGTCCTACGAGCAGTACTTC
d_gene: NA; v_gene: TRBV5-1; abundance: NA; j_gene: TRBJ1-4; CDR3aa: CASSQTAEKLFF; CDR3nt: TGCGCCAGCAGCCAGACAGCTGAAAAACTGTTTTTT
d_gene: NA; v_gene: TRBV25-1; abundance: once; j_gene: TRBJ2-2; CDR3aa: CASSESLGISNTGELFF; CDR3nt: TGTGCCAGCAGTGAATCACTAGGGATTTCGAACACCGGGGAGCTGTTTTTT
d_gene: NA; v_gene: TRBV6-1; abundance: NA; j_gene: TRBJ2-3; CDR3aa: CASILLGGTDTQYF; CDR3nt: TGTGCCAGCATCCTCTTAGGAGGGACAGATACGCAGTATTTT